A selection of T cell receptor beta chains follows, all from one sample in a study of cytomegalovirus exposure and HLA in healthy donors. Assay used: immunoSEQ multiplex PCR; TCRdb lists only in-frame clones, some missing. The sample includes nearly 200,000 clones, roughly 84% seen only once; the top ten take under 15%. The sample was PBMCs. The receptors stem from a woman in her thirties in good health and CMV-seropositive. Each CDR3 is given with its conserved first and last residue. A D gene is named only where the DNA matches it firmly. Clone size is stated in some rows and not others, as once, few, many or a class when expanded.

cdr3_aa: CASSVPAGQKGYNEQFF
cdr3_nt: TGTGCCAGCAGCGTACCCGCCGGACAAAAAGGATACAATGAGCAGTTCTTC
j_call: TRBJ2-1
cdr3_length: 17
d_call: NA
clone_size: NA
v_call: TRBV7-9

cdr3_aa: CASSLTGLAGDEQYF
cdr3_nt: TGTGCCAGCAGCTTAACGGGACTAGCGGGAGACGAGCAGTACTTC
j_call: TRBJ2-7
cdr3_length: 15
d_call: TRBD2
clone_size: NA
v_call: TRBV7-3

cdr3_aa: CASSVRTGSTGELFF
cdr3_nt: TGTGCCAGCAGCGTACGGACAGGTAGCACCGGGGAGCTGTTTTTT
j_call: TRBJ2-2
cdr3_length: 15
d_call: TRBD1
clone_size: NA
v_call: TRBV9

cdr3_aa: CASSMGQNYGYTF
cdr3_nt: TGTGCCAGCAGTATGGGACAGAACTATGGCTACACCTTC
j_call: TRBJ1-2
cdr3_length: 13
d_call: TRBD1
clone_size: NA
v_call: TRBV28

cdr3_aa: CAWSPGQASYEQYF
cdr3_nt: TGTGCCTGGAGTCCGGGACAGGCTTCCTACGAGCAGTACTTC
j_call: TRBJ2-7
cdr3_length: 14
d_call: TRBD1
clone_size: NA
v_call: TRBV30

cdr3_aa: CASKPAGNPQHF
cdr3_nt: TGTGCCAGCAAACCGGCAGGGAACCCCCAGCATTTT
j_call: TRBJ1-5
cdr3_length: 12
d_call: NA
clone_size: NA
v_call: TRBV6-6

cdr3_aa: CASSQTSTVGELFF
cdr3_nt: TGCGCCAGCAGCCAAACGTCGACAGTCGGGGAGCTGTTTTTT
j_call: TRBJ2-2
cdr3_length: 14
d_call: NA
clone_size: NA
v_call: TRBV5-1

cdr3_aa: CASRSGSGYEQFF
cdr3_nt: TGTGCCAGCAGGAGCGGGAGTGGTTATGAGCAGTTCTTC
j_call: TRBJ2-1
cdr3_length: 13
d_call: TRBD2
clone_size: once
v_call: TRBV9

cdr3_aa: CASKLAGGNTGELFF
cdr3_nt: TGTGCCAGCAAATTAGCGGGAGGGAACACCGGGGAGCTGTTTTTT
j_call: TRBJ2-2
cdr3_length: 15
d_call: TRBD2
clone_size: NA
v_call: TRBV9

cdr3_aa: CASSKGLAETQYF
cdr3_nt: TGTGCCAGCAGTAAAGGACTAGCGGAGACCCAGTACTTC
j_call: TRBJ2-5
cdr3_length: 13
d_call: TRBD2
clone_size: NA
v_call: TRBV2

cdr3_aa: CASSLGWGQSAGELFF
cdr3_nt: TGCGCCAGCAGTTTGGGTTGGGGGCAGTCGGCCGGGGAGCTGTTTTTT
j_call: TRBJ2-2
cdr3_length: 16
d_call: NA
clone_size: once
v_call: TRBV5-1